This TCR beta chain was observed in a study of OX40 agonist ivuxolimab in advanced cancers. Trimming took off 2 bases at V and 5 bases at J, with 7 bases between the two ends. The length of the CDR3 is 14 residues. Germline V lookup: CDR1 MNHEY, CDR2 SVGAGI. Samples of blood were obtained at baseline, on cycle 4 day 1, and on cycle 7 day 1. Sequencing used immunoSEQ multiplex PCR; TCRdb keeps in-frame clones, though not all of them. The data contain tens of thousands of clones, roughly 92% of them singletons. The chain recombines TRBV6-5 with TRBJ1-6; D remains ambiguous. The sequencing here drew on CD4+ or CD8+ T cells sorted from blood, taken in a trial of the OX40 agonist ivuxolimab. This TCR was sampled from an adult with an advanced solid tumor such as melanoma, head and neck, liver or kidney cancer. In nucleotides, the CDR3 is TGTGCCAGCAGTTACCAGCCCCATAATTCACCCCTCCACTTT. Translation: CASSYQPHNSPLHF.